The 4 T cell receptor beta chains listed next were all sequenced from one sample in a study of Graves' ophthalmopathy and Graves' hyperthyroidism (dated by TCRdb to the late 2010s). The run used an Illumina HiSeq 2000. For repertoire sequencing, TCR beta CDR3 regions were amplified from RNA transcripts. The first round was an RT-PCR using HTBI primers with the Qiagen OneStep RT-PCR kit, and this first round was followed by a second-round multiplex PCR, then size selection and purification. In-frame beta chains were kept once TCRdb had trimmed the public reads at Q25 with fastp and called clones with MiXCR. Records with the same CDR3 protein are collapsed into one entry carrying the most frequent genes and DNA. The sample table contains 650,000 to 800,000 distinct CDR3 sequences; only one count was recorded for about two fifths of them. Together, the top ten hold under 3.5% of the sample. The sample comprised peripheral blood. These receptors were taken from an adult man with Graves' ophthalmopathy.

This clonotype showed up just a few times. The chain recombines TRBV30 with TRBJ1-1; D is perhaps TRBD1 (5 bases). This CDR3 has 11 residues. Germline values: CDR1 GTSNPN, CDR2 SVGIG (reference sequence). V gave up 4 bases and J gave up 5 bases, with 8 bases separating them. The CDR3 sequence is CAWIGVTEAFF. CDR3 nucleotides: TGTGCCTGGATAGGGGTTACTGAAGCTTTCTTT.

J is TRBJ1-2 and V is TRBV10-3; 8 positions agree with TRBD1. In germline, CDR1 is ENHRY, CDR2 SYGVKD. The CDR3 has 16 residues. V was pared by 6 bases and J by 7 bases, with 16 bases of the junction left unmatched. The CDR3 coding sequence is TGTGCCATCAGGGACACCCTGGGACAGGCCACGGCTGGCTACACCTTC. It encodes CAIRDTLGQATAGYTF.

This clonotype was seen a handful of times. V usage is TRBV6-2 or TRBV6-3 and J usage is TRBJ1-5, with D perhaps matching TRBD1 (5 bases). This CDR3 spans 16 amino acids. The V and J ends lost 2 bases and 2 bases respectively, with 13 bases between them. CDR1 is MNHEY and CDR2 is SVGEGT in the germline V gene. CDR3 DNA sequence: TGTGCCAGCAGTTACCCGAGGGCGGGGGGCAATCAGCCCCAGCATTTT. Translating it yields CASSYPRAGGNQPQHF.

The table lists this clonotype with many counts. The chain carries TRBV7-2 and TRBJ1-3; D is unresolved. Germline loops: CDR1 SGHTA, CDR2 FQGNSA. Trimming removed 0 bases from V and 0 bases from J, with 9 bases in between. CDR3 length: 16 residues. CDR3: CASSLAGFLSGNTIYF. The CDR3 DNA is TGTGCCAGCAGCTTAGCGGGGTTTCTCTCTGGAAACACCATATATTTT.